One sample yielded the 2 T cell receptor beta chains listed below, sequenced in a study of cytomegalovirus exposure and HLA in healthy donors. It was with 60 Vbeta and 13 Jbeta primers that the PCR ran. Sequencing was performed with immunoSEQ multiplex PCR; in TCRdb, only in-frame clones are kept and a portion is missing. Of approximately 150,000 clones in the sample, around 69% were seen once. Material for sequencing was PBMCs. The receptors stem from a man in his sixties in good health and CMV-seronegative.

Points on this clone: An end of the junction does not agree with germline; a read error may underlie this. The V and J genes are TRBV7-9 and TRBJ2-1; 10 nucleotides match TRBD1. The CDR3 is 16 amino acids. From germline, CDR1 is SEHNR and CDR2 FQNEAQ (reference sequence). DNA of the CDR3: TGTTCCAGCAGCCCCCCGGGACAGGGGAGGTCCAGGCGGCAGTTCTTC. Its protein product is CSSSPPGQGRSRRQFF.

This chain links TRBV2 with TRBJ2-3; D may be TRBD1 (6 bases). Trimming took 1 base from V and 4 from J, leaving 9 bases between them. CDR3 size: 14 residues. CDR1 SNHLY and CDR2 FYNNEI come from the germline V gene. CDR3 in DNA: TGTGCCAGCAGTGAAGACAGGGCGCCAGATACGCAGTATTTT. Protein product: CASSEDRAPDTQYF.